These T cell receptor beta chains were read from a single sample in a study of blood T cell repertoires in COVID-19. Sequenced by immunoSEQ multiplex PCR; TCRdb stores in-frame clones only, minus some. The repertoire consists of around 180,000 clones, with roughly four fifths occurring once and the leading ten covering 10% to 15%. The material sequenced was peripheral blood. The receptors stem from a woman aged 80 or over with COVID-19, enrolled during active disease. Both conserved end residues are part of each CDR3. Fields, in order: J gene, D gene, V gene, clone size, CDR3 length, CDR3 DNA, CDR3 protein. The D gene is left open where the match is weak. Size is omitted from some rows. Given values are once, few, many or a class for expanded clones.

TRBJ1-5 . TRBV6-1 . 13 TGTGCCAGCAGTGAATCCAGGTGGGAGCCCCAGCATTTT CASSESRWEPQHF
TRBJ1-4 . TRBV5-1 . 14 TGCGCCAGCAGCTTGAATGGGGGGGATGAAAAACTGTTTTTT CASSLNGGDEKLFF
TRBJ1-2 . TRBV5-5 . 14 TGTGCCAGCAGCTTGGGGGACGACAGGAGGAACTACACCTTC CASSLGDDRRNYTF
TRBJ2-7 . TRBV4-2 . 14 TGTGCCAGCAGCCAAGATCACGGGGTCGGCGAGCAGTACTTC CASSQDHGVGEQYF
TRBJ2-5 TRBD2 TRBV5-8 . 16 TGTGCCAGCAGCGGAGGGACTAGCGGGAGTGGAGAGACCCAGTACTTC CASSGGTSGSGETQYF
TRBJ2-6 . TRBV5-4 . 18 TGTGCCAGCAGCCCGGCGGGGACGGTACTCGCTGGGGCCAACGTCCTGACTTTC CASSPAGTVLAGANVLTF
TRBJ2-7 . TRBV2 . 12 TGTGCCAGCAGTCCCCAGGGGTACGAGCAGTACTTC CASSPQGYEQYF
TRBJ2-3 . TRBV7-2 . 13 TGTGCCAGCAGCCGAATGTTAGCCGCTACGCAGTATTTT CASSRMLAATQYF
TRBJ2-6 . TRBV6-5 few 15 TGTGCCAGCAGTTCCCCTTTCTCTGGGGCCAACGTCCTGACTTTC CASSSPFSGANVLTF
TRBJ2-1 . TRBV7-8 . 14 TGTGCCAGCAGCTTAGGGGGCCACTACAATGAGCAGTTCTTC CASSLGGHYNEQFF
TRBJ2-7 TRBD1 TRBV5-1 . 15 TGCGCCAGCAGCTCCCTTCGACAGGGGCCCTACGAGCAGTACTTC CASSSLRQGPYEQYF
TRBJ2-5 TRBD1 TRBV5-1 . 14 TGCGCCAGCAGCTTGGTCGGCAGGGGGGAGACCCAGTACTTC CASSLVGRGETQYF
TRBJ2-2 TRBD1 TRBV7-7 once 18 TGTGCCAGCACCGGGACAGGGCTCAAGGGCCTTAGCACCGGGGAGCTGTTTTTT CASTGTGLKGLSTGELFF
TRBJ1-1 . TRBV28 few 12 TGTGCCAGCAGTCCCCGGGGCACTGAAGCTTTCTTT CASSPRGTEAFF
TRBJ2-4 TRBD1 TRBV7-9 . 16 TGTGCCAGCAGCTTAGGACAGGGCTTAGCCAAAAACATTCAGTACTTC CASSLGQGLAKNIQYF
TRBJ1-2 TRBD1 TRBV5-6 . 15 TGTGCCAGCAGCCCGGAGACAGGGGATTTATATGGCTACACCTTC CASSPETGDLYGYTF
TRBJ1-2 . TRBV7-2 . 13 TGTGCCAGCAGCTTAACAGGGATCTATGGCTACACCTTC CASSLTGIYGYTF
TRBJ2-5 TRBD2 TRBV5-1 . 16 TGCGCCAGCAGCTTGGTAGTAGCGGGCTACCAAGAGACCCAGTACTTC CASSLVVAGYQETQYF
TRBJ2-2 . TRBV11-3 few 16 TGTGCCAGCAGCTTAGGATTAGTGCGGAACACCGGGGAGCTGTTTTTT CASSLGLVRNTGELFF
TRBJ1-5 TRBD1 TRBV10-3 . 14 TGTGCCATCAGTGCGGGACAGGGAAATCAGCCCCAGCATTTT CAISAGQGNQPQHF
TRBJ1-2 . TRBV7-9 . 16 TGTGCCAGCAGCTTAGGAGGGAGTCACTCCACCTATGGCTACACCTTC CASSLGGSHSTYGYTF
TRBJ1-2 . TRBV29-1 . 14 TGCAGCGTTGAAGGGTTGGGGGCTGGCTATGGCTACACCTTC CSVEGLGAGYGYTF
TRBJ2-4 . TRBV2 few 16 TGTGCCAGCAGTGAAATGGAGGGGATAGCCAAAAACATTCAGTACTTC CASSEMEGIAKNIQYF
TRBJ2-3 . TRBV5-1 . 14 TGCGCCAGCAGCCAACTCGGGACAACGGATACGCAGTATTTT CASSQLGTTDTQYF
TRBJ1-5 TRBD1 TRBV29-1 . 12 TGCAGCGTAGGGACAGGGAATCAGCCCCAGCATTTT CSVGTGNQPQHF
TRBJ2-7 TRBD1 TRBV6-1 . 17 TGTGCCAGCAGTGAAGGGGTTTTGACAGGGGGCTTGTACGAGCAGTACTTC CASSEGVLTGGLYEQYF
TRBJ2-5 TRBD2 TRBV4-2 . 18 TGTGCCAGCAGCCAAGGGTCCGGGACTAGCGGGAGGTTGGAGACCCAGTACTTC CASSQGSGTSGRLETQYF
TRBJ1-2 . TRBV30 . 11 TGTGCCTGGAGTGCGGGGTTTGGCTACACCTTC CAWSAGFGYTF
TRBJ2-5 . TRBV5-1 . 13 TGCGCCAGTTCAAGGGACATACAAGAGACCCAGTACTTC CASSRDIQETQYF
TRBJ1-2 . TRBV20-1 . 11 TGCAGTGCCGGCCAGGGGTCTGGCTACACCTTC CSAGQGSGYTF
TRBJ2-7 TRBD2 TRBV6-5 . 13 TGTGCCAGCCGCGGGGGGGGGCTCTTCGAGCAGTACTTC CASRGGGLFEQYF
TRBJ2-5 TRBD1 TRBV30 . 15 TGTGCCTGGAGTGTCCCGACAGGGGGGCAAGAGACCCAGTACTTC CAWSVPTGGQETQYF
TRBJ2-2 . TRBV11-3 . 14 TGTGCCAGCAGCTCCCACAGAGACACCGGGGAGCTGTTTTTT CASSSHRDTGELFF
TRBJ2-3 TRBD1 TRBV10-3 . 18 TGTGCCATCAGTGAGTCTATTGAGAACAGGGGGAAGACAGATACGCAGTATTTT CAISESIENRGKTDTQYF
TRBJ1-2 . TRBV5-1 . 13 TGCGCCAGCAGCTTGAGTCCCCAGTATGGCTACACCTTC CASSLSPQYGYTF
TRBJ1-5 . TRBV15 . 13 TGTGCCACCAGCAGGGGGCGCAATCAGCCCCAGCATTTT CATSRGRNQPQHF
TRBJ2-7 TRBD1 TRBV19 once 13 TGTGCCAGTAGTAGGCAGGGGGTGAATGAGCAGTACTTC CASSRQGVNEQYF
TRBJ1-2 . TRBV15 . 16 TGTGCCACCAGCAGCTATCGAGGGGGTCCTAACTATGGCTACACCTTC CATSSYRGGPNYGYTF
TRBJ2-7 . TRBV28 . 15 TGTGCCAGCAGCCTAGGGCCTAGCAGCGAATACGAGCAGTACTTC CASSLGPSSEYEQYF
TRBJ2-3 TRBD2 TRBV7-9 . 17 TGTGCCAGCAGCGAACTAGCGGGGGGATCGGGCACAGATACGCAGTATTTT CASSELAGGSGTDTQYF
TRBJ1-2 TRBD1 TRBV5-6 . 14 TGTGCCAGCAGCCCGGACAGGGGATACTATGGCTACACCTTC CASSPDRGYYGYTF
TRBJ2-3 . TRBV5-4 few 16 TGTGCCAGCAGCTTGAGGCGGGGTGCTCTCACAGATACGCAGTATTTT CASSLRRGALTDTQYF
TRBJ2-7 TRBD1 TRBV10-3 once 18 TGTGCCATCAGTGAGTCGCCCGCCGGGACAGGGACCTCCTACGAGCAGTACTTC CAISESPAGTGTSYEQYF
TRBJ2-2 . TRBV5-1 . 17 TGCGCCAGCTCCCATTTGCCCCGAACTTCGAACACCGGGGAGCTGTTTTTT CASSHLPRTSNTGELFF
TRBJ1-2 . TRBV24-1 . 12 TGTGCCACTTACTCGTTGAACTATGGCTACACCTTC CATYSLNYGYTF
TRBJ2-7 TRBD1 TRBV19 . 16 TGTGCCAGTAGTACCCAAGGGGGCGACACAACCTACGAGCAGTACTTC CASSTQGGDTTYEQYF
TRBJ1-4 TRBD1 TRBV4-1 . 18 TGCGCCAGCAGCCAAAGGCCCCACGACAGGGGGCGGGGTGAAAAACTGTTTTTT CASSQRPHDRGRGEKLFF
TRBJ1-6 TRBD1 TRBV5-1 . 13 TGCGCCAGCAGGGGACAGGGGGATTCACCCCTCCACTTT CASRGQGDSPLHF
TRBJ2-5 . TRBV15 . 14 TGTGCCACCAGCAGAGAGGGGGGCCAAGAGACCCAGTACTTC CATSREGGQETQYF
TRBJ2-7 TRBD1 TRBV7-9 once 15 TGTGCCAGCAGCTACCCGGGACAGGGATCCTACGAGCAGTACTTC CASSYPGQGSYEQYF
TRBJ2-7 . TRBV19 . 16 TGTGCCAGTAGGCGACAAGCCGACAGGTCTGCCTACGAGCAGTACTTC CASRRQADRSAYEQYF
TRBJ2-1 . TRBV12-3/TRBV12-4 . 13 TGTGCCAGCAGCCAGAGACAATACAATGAGCAGTTCTTC CASSQRQYNEQFF
TRBJ1-5 TRBD1 TRBV5-1 . 16 TGCGCCAGCAGCCCCGGACAGGGAGGTAACAATCAGCCCCAGCATTTT CASSPGQGGNNQPQHF
TRBJ2-3 TRBD2 TRBV20-1 once 15 TGCAGTGCTAGTGGGGCGGGAGGGAGCACAGATACGCAGTATTTT CSASGAGGSTDTQYF
TRBJ2-7 . TRBV23-1 . 16 TGCGCCAGCAGTCAATCGGGGCAGGGCCACTCCTACGAGCAGTACTTC CASSQSGQGHSYEQYF
TRBJ1-3 . TRBV12-5 . 14 TGTGCTAGTGGTTTGGGCATAGGGGTACACACCATATATTTT CASGLGIGVHTIYF
TRBJ2-1 TRBD2 TRBV5-1 . 17 TGCGCCAGCAGCCTCGGAGCGGGGTTGGGCTCCTACAATGAGCAGTTCTTC CASSLGAGLGSYNEQFF
TRBJ1-2 . TRBV3-1/TRBV3-2 . 14 TGTGCCAGCAGCGGAGATCAGGGGCCGGGCGGCTACACCTTC CASSGDQGPGGYTF
TRBJ1-2 . TRBV10-3 . 14 TGTGCCATCAGTGACCACGGAACCCCGGGTGGCTACACCTTC CAISDHGTPGGYTF